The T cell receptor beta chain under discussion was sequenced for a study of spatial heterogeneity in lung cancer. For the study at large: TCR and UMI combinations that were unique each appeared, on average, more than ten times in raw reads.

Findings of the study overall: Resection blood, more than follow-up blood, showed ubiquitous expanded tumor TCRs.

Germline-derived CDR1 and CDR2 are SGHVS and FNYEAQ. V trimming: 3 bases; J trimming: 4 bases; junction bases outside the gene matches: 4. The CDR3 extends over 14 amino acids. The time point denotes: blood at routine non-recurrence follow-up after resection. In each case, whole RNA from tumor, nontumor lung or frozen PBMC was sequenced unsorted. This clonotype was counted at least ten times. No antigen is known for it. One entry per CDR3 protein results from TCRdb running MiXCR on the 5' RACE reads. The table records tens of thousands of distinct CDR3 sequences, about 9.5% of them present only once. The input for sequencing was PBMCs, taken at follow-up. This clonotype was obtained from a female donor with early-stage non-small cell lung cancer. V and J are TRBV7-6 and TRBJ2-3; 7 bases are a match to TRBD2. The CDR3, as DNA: TGTGCCAGCAGCTTGCGCCGGGGGGCAGATACGCAGTATTTT. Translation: CASSLRRGADTQYF.